Presented here are 29 T cell receptor beta chains from one specimen sequenced in a study of neurological immune-mediated disorders. TCRdb redid the calling of the 5' RACE reads with MiXCR, one entry per CDR3 protein. Altogether 84,000 or so distinct CDR3 sequences are present, 4.3% being singletons, with the ten largest covering around 5.8%. The time point was: longitudinal time-point 3. Sequencing was done on a sample of PBMCs. The receptors stem from a woman aged 60 to 75 with multiple sclerosis.

This clonotype was seen ten or more times. The V and J genes are TRBV12-5 and TRBJ2-2; D remains unclear. The CDR3 has 12 residues. CDR1 and CDR2 from the germline V gene are LGHNT and FRNRAP. Trimming stripped 8 bases from V and 2 bases from J, with 6 bases between. Here the CDR3 DNA reads TGTGCTAGTACATCCAACACCGGGGAGCTGTTTTTT. Its protein product is CASTSNTGELFF. Looking up the rest from reference TRBV12-5 and TRBJ2-2 gives the full variable domain: DARVTQTPRHKVTEMGQEVTMRCQPILGHNTVFWYRQTMMQGLELLAYFRNRAPLDDSGMPKDRFSAEMPDATLATLKIQPSEPRDSAVYFCASTSNTGELFFGEGSRLTVL.

This clonotype was observed at least ten times. The rearrangement joins TRBV5-1 to TRBJ2-7, with D tentatively TRBD1 (5 bases). In germline, CDR1 is SGHRS, CDR2 YFSETQ. V was shortened by 4 bases and J by 1 base, with 12 bases between the two germline ends. The CDR3 is made up of 14 amino acids. The CDR3 coding sequence is TGCGCCAGCAGCCAAATAACAGGTTCCTACGAGCAGTACTTC. This encodes CASSQITGSYEQYF.

This clonotype has a count of ten or more. The chain joins TRBV29-1 to TRBJ1-2, with D possibly being TRBD1 (6 bases). The germline gives CDR1 SQVTM, CDR2 ANQGSEA. The ends were cut back, 0 bases at V and 9 bases at J, with 14 bases in the middle. The CDR3 is made up of 13 amino acids. The CDR3 protein is CSVEDLTGWSYTF. CDR3 nucleotide sequence: TGCAGCGTTGAAGATCTGACAGGATGGAGCTACACCTTC.

The genes are TRBV20-1 and TRBJ1-4; possibly TRBD1 for D (6 bases). CDR3 size: 14 residues. V was clipped by 2 bases and J by 7 bases, with 14 bases between them. In germline, CDR1 is DFQATT, CDR2 SNEGSKA (reference sequence). CDR3 sequence: CSARRQGSGEKLFF. CDR3 bases: TGCAGTGCTAGACGCCAGGGGTCAGGTGAAAAACTGTTTTTT.

This clonotype was counted many times. This chain joins TRBV6-5 and TRBJ2-5; D might be TRBD2 (6 bases). Trimming took 6 bases from V and 0 from J, leaving 11 bases between them. There are 14 residues in the CDR3. Germline lookup yields CDR1 MNHEY and CDR2 SVGAGI. For the CDR3, the DNA is TGTGCCAGCAGCCCTCGGGGGAACCAAGAGACCCAGTACTTC. This codes for CASSPRGNQETQYF.

This clonotype was detected many times. The genes are TRBV7-2 and TRBJ2-7, with D possibly being TRBD1 or TRBD2 (5 bases each). The V gene lost 5 bases and the J gene lost 11 bases, with 13 bases spanning the gap. CDR3 size: 11 residues. Germline loops: CDR1 SGHTA, CDR2 FQGNSA. The CDR3 region is CASSQMGPEYF. CDR3 DNA sequence: TGTGCCAGCAGCCAGATGGGACCAGAGTACTTC.

This clonotype has at least ten counts. The chain combines TRBV6-1 with TRBJ1-1; tentative D call: TRBD1 (6 bases). V lost 1 base and J 4 bases, leaving 10 bases between the germline ends. This CDR3 has 14 residues. Germline-derived CDR1 and CDR2 are MNHNS and SASEGT. The CDR3 spells CASSEGGHATEAFF. CDR3 DNA: TGTGCCAGCAGTGAAGGGGGGCACGCCACTGAAGCTTTCTTT.

Many counts were recorded for this clonotype. The chain joins TRBV5-1 to TRBJ2-7, with 11 bases that match TRBD1. V dropped 4 bases and J dropped 5; count of bases not matched to a gene: 8. The CDR3 is made up of 15 amino acids. The V gene's germline CDR1 is SGHRS and CDR2 YFSETQ. The CDR3 sequence: CASSRLDRGQDEQYF. The CDR3 DNA sequence: TGCGCCAGCAGCCGCCTGGACAGGGGGCAGGACGAGCAGTACTTC.

This clonotype was observed at least ten times. The CDR3 DNA follows: TGTGCCAGCAGTTACTCGGTGGGGCCAAGGTACAATGAGCAGTTCTTC. It encodes CASSYSVGPRYNEQFF. The chain employs TRBV6-5 and TRBJ2-1, with D perhaps matching TRBD1 (5 bases). The CDR3 spans 16 residues. V lost 0 bases to trimming and J lost 4 bases, with 13 bases between them. Germline CDR1 reads MNHEY; CDR2 reads SVGAGI.

This clonotype came up many times. The gene calls are TRBV5-1 and TRBJ2-7; TRBD1 matches 12 bases. V lost 6 bases and J lost 5; bases outside the gene matches: 9. Germline V CDR1 and CDR2: SGHRS, YFSETQ. This CDR3 comprises 15 residues. CDR3 residues: CASTPGQGANDEQYF. The CDR3 bases are TGCGCCAGCACCCCGGGACAGGGGGCAAACGACGAGCAGTACTTC.

The table lists this clonotype with many counts. The rearrangement uses TRBV7-8 and TRBJ1-5, with 11 bases identical to TRBD1. Germline CDR1 reads SGHVS; CDR2 reads FQNEAQ. Trimming removed 5 bases from V and 1 base from J; junction bases left unmatched: 1. This CDR3 contains 15 residues. The CDR3 nucleotides read TGTGCCAGCAGCCGGGACAGGGGGAGCAATCAGCCCCAGCATTTT. The encoded protein is CASSRDRGSNQPQHF.

This clonotype has just a few counts. The CDR3 DNA reads as TGTGCCAGCAGCAAGGACAGCCTCCAATCCTACGAGCAGTACTTC. This encodes CASSKDSLQSYEQYF. The chain links TRBV2 to TRBJ2-7; possible D gene TRBD1, 6 bases. There are 15 residues in the CDR3. Germline V lookup: CDR1 SNHLY, CDR2 FYNNEI. V was cut by 6 bases and J by 1 base, with 16 bases left in between.

This clonotype was detected many times. V usage is TRBV5-4 and J usage is TRBJ2-7; no reliable D call. The germline gives CDR1 SGHNT, CDR2 YYREEE (reference sequence). This CDR3 contains 14 residues. V was clipped by 0 bases and J by 5 bases, with 12 bases between them. The chain's CDR3 is CASSLDIGRDEQYF. The CDR3 bases are TGTGCCAGCAGCTTGGATATAGGGCGTGACGAGCAGTACTTC.

This clonotype was recorded at least ten times. The rearrangement uses TRBV20-1 and TRBJ2-5; TRBD1 is a possible D gene (5 bases). The length of the CDR3 is 14 residues. The V gene lost 3 bases and the J gene lost 5 bases, with 16 bases spanning the gap. Germline CDR1 reads DFQATT; CDR2 reads SNEGSKA (reference sequence). CDR3 sequence reads: CSARTDTPGETQYF. As DNA, the CDR3 is TGCAGTGCTAGGACGGACACTCCAGGGGAGACCCAGTACTTC.

Judged by abundance, this clonotype is medium-sized. This sequence joins TRBV5-1 and TRBJ1-2; D remains ambiguous. V lost 4 bases, J lost 4 bases, and 17 bases lay in between. In germline, CDR1 is SGHRS, CDR2 YFSETQ. CDR3 length: 15 amino acids. The CDR3 spells CASSQPGRQGYGYTF. The CDR3 DNA sequence: TGCGCCAGCAGCCAACCGGGTCGGCAAGGCTATGGCTACACCTTC.

In its sample, this clonotype was seen many times. The chain uses TRBV24-1 and TRBJ2-1; 10 bases are a match to TRBD2. The V gene end was trimmed by 4 bases and the J gene end by 4 bases; junction bases not matched to a gene: 3. The CDR3 runs 15 residues. CDR1 and CDR2 (germline): KGHDR, SFDVKD. The CDR3 bases are TGTGCCACCAGTGACGGACTAGCGGATTACAATGAGCAGTTCTTC. Amino acid sequence: CATSDGLADYNEQFF.

This clonotype occurred many times. The chain couples TRBV28 to TRBJ2-2; D uncertain. Germline loops: CDR1 MDHEN, CDR2 SYDVKM. The ends were cut back, 1 base at V and 3 bases at J, with 6 bases in the middle. CDR3 size: 14 residues. CDR3 loop: CASSLSGYTGELFF. CDR3 DNA: TGTGCCAGCAGTTTATCCGGGTACACCGGGGAGCTGTTTTTT.

This clonotype was recorded at least ten times. This rearrangement joins TRBV29-1 to TRBJ1-3, with D maybe TRBD1 (5 bases). CDR3 length: 10 amino acids. Germline V gene data show CDR1 as SQVTM and CDR2 as ANQGSEA. Trimming removed 7 bases at V and 6 bases at J, with 7 bases between. CDR3 nucleotides: TGCAGCGGAGGGGAAAACACCATATATTTT. Protein product: CSGGENTIYF.

This clonotype was counted at least ten times. The chain joins TRBV18 to TRBJ2-7, with a possible D match to TRBD1 (5 bases). The CDR3 runs 14 residues. CDR1 and CDR2 (germline): KGHSH, LQKENI. V lost 4 bases to trimming and J lost 6 bases, with 16 bases between them. This chain's CDR3 is CASSRDSSPSEQYF. In DNA form, the CDR3 reads TGTGCCAGCTCACGAGACAGTTCCCCTAGCGAGCAGTACTTC. Combining the CDR3 with reference TRBV18 and TRBJ2-7 gives the whole variable domain NAGVMQNPRHLVRRRGQEARLRCSPMKGHSHVYWYRQLPEEGLKFMVYLQKENIIDESGMPKERFSAEFPKEGPSILRIQQVVRGDSAAYFCASSRDSSPSEQYFGPGTRLTVT.

In this sample, this clonotype turned up many times. The J gene is TRBJ2-7, the V gene TRBV5-1; D gene ambiguous. V lost 6 bases to trimming and J lost 2 bases, with 9 bases between them. CDR1 SGHRS and CDR2 YFSETQ come from the germline V gene. The CDR3 has 12 amino acids. CDR3 coding DNA: TGCGCCAGCACTGCCGGACCCTACGAGCAGTACTTC. It translates to CASTAGPYEQYF. The full variable domain, completed using reference TRBV5-1 and TRBJ2-7, is KAGVTQTPRYLIKTRGQQVTLSCSPISGHRSVSWYQQTPGQGLQFLFEYFSETQRNKGNFPGRFSGRQFSNSRSEMNVSTLELGDSALYLCASTAGPYEQYFGPGTRLTVT.

This clonotype was found many times. The rearrangement links TRBV4-1 to TRBJ2-1; 9 bases match TRBD1. Germline V gene data show CDR1 as MGHRA and CDR2 as YSYEKL. V lost 3 bases, J lost 7 bases, and 7 bases stayed unmatched. The CDR3 totals 15 residues. The CDR3 reads CASSHPGQGKNEQFF. The CDR3 coding sequence is TGCGCCAGCAGCCATCCGGGACAGGGAAAGAATGAGCAGTTCTTC.

This clonotype was recorded at least ten times. The chain employs TRBV7-9 and TRBJ1-5; a possible D gene is TRBD1 (6 bases). Germline V gene sequence: CDR1 SEHNR, CDR2 FQNEAQ (reference sequence). V gave up 4 bases and J gave up 8 bases, with 12 bases separating them. This CDR3 has 13 amino acids. The CDR3 spells CASSSQGPEPQHF. In DNA form, the CDR3 reads TGTGCCAGCAGCTCCCAGGGGCCCGAGCCCCAGCATTTT. Full variable domain (remainder filled in from reference TRBV7-9 and TRBJ1-5): DTGVSQNPRHKITKRGQNVTFRCDPISEHNRLYWYRQTLGQGPEFLTYFQNEAQLEKSRLLSDRFSAERPKGSFSTLEIQRTEQGDSAMYLCASSSQGPEPQHFGDGTRLSIL.

Many counts were recorded for this clonotype. The chain couples TRBV25-1 to TRBJ2-7, with D uncertain. V was trimmed by 6 bases and J by 5 bases, leaving 8 bases between them. The V gene's germline CDR1 is MGHDK and CDR2 SYGVNS. This CDR3 is 11 amino acids long. The CDR3 nucleotides read TGTGCCAGCAGGGTTGGGGACGAGCAGTACTTC. Encoded protein: CASRVGDEQYF.

This clonotype was seen only once. J is TRBJ1-2 and V is TRBV12-3 or TRBV12-4; no clear D. This CDR3 is built from 15 residues. The V end lost 3 bases, the J end lost 1 base, and 12 bases lay between the germline ends. Here the CDR3 DNA reads TGTGCCAGCAGTTTCGGCAGGAATCATAACTATGGCTACACCTTC. This sequence encodes CASSFGRNHNYGYTF.

This clonotype was counted at least ten times. The V call is TRBV7-9, the J call TRBJ2-2, with D perhaps TRBD2 (5 bases). The V end was cut by 3 bases, the J end by 2 bases, with 10 bases between. Germline V CDR1 and CDR2: SEHNR, FQNEAQ (reference sequence). CDR3 size: 15 residues. CDR3 in DNA: TGTGCCAGCAGCTTGGTAGCGACAAACACCGGGGAGCTGTTTTTT. This encodes CASSLVATNTGELFF.

This clonotype has ten or more counts. The rearrangement uses TRBV20-1 and TRBJ1-1; 7 nucleotides match TRBD1. Germline-derived CDR1 and CDR2 are DFQATT and SNEGSKA (reference sequence). Unmatched junction bases numbered 16, after V lost 6 bases and J lost 6 bases. The length of the CDR3 is 15 residues. For the CDR3, the DNA is TGCAGTGCCAAACCTGGACAGGTGTTTTTCGCTGAAGCTTTCTTT. Translation: CSAKPGQVFFAEAFF.

This clonotype has a count of ten or more. This chain connects TRBV12-3 or TRBV12-4 to TRBJ2-2, with D unresolved. V was cut by 4 bases and J by 6 bases, with 15 bases left in between. The CDR3 spans 15 residues. DNA for the CDR3: TGTGCCAGCAGTTCTCGTTGGGGAAACGCCGGGGAGCTGTTTTTT. Translation gives CASSSRWGNAGELFF.

This clonotype was counted many times. This chain links TRBV18 with TRBJ2-3; a possible D gene is TRBD1 (5 bases). The germline V and J ends were trimmed by 1 base and 4 bases, with 12 bases remaining between them. There are 15 residues in the CDR3. Germline loops: CDR1 KGHSH, CDR2 LQKENI. CDR3 loop: CASSPRQGSSDTQYF. The CDR3 DNA reads TGTGCCAGCTCACCACGTCAGGGTAGCTCAGATACGCAGTATTTT.

This clonotype was seen at least ten times. The J gene is TRBJ1-2, the V gene TRBV5-1, with 7 bases fitting TRBD1. J lost 7 bases, V lost 0 bases, and 6 bases had no gene match. The V gene's germline CDR1 is SGHRS and CDR2 YFSETQ. The CDR3 contains 14 residues. The CDR3 DNA reads as TGCGCCAGCAGCTTGGCGGAGGGGGCGCGTGGCTACACCTTC. As protein: CASSLAEGARGYTF. Using reference TRBV5-1 and TRBJ1-2 for the parts outside the CDR3, the full variable domain is KAGVTQTPRYLIKTRGQQVTLSCSPISGHRSVSWYQQTPGQGLQFLFEYFSETQRNKGNFPGRFSGRQFSNSRSEMNVSTLELGDSALYLCASSLAEGARGYTFGSGTRLTVV.